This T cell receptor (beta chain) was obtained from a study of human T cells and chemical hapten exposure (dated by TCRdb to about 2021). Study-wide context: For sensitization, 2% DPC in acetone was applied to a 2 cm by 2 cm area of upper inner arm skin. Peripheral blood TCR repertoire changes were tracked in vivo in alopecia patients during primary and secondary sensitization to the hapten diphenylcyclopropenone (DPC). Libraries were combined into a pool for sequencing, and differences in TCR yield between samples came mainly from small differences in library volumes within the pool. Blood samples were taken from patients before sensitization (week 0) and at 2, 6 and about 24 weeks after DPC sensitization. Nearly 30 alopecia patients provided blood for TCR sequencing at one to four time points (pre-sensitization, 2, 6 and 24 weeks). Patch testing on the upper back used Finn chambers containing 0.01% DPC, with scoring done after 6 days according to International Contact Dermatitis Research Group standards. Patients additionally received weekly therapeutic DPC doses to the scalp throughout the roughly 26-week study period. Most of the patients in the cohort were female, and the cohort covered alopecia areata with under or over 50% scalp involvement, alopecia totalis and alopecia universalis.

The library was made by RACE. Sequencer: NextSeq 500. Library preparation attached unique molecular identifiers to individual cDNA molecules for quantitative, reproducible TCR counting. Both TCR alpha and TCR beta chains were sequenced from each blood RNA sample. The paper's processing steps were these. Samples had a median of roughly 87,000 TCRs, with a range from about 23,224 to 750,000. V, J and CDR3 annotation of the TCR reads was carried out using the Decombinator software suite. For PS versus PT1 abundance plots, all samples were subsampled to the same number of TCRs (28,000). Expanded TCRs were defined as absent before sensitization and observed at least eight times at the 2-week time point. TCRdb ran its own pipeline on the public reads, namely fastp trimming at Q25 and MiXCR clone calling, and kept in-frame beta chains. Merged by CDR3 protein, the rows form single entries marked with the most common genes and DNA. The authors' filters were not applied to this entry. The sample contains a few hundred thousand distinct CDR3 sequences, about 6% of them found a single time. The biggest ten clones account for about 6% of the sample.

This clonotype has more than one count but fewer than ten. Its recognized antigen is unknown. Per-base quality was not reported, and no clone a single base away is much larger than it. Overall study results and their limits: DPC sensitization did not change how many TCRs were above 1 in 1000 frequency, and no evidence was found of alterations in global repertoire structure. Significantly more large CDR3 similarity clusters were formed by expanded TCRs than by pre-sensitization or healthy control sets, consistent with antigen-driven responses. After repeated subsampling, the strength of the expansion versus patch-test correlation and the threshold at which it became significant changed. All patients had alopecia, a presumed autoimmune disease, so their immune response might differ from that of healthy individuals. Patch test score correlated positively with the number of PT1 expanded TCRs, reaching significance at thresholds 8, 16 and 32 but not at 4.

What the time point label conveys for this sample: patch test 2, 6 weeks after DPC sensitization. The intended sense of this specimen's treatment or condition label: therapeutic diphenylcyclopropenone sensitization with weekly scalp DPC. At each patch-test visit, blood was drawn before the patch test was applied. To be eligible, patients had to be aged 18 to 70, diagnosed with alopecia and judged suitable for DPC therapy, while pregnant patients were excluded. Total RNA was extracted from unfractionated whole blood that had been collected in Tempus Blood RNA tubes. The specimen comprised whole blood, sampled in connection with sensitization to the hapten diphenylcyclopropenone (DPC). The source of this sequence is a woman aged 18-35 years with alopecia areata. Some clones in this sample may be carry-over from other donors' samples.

This receptor carries the CDR3 CASSYGGESYGYTF. The nucleotide sequence reads as follows: TGTGCCAGCAGTTACGGCGGGGAAAGCTATGGCTACACCTTC. The chain couples TRBV6-5 to TRBJ1-2; the D segment cannot be called with confidence. Sequences MNHEY (CDR1) and SVGAGI (CDR2) are obtained from the germline V gene. The trim is 2 bases for V and 4 bases for J, with a gap of 11 bases between the germline ends. The CDR3 sequence holds 14 residues, the cysteine and phenylalanine included. CDR3 DNA is the only sequence kept; it has 42 bases, read in frame from the first base.